These 12 T cell receptor beta chains came from one sample sequenced in a study of regulatory T cells in long-lasting Graves disease. To make TCR beta libraries, researchers used iRepertoire HTBI primers and Arm-PCR of CDR3 regions. TCRdb reanalysed the multiplex PCR reads using MiXCR and keeps one entry per CDR3 protein. The sample holds around 480,000 distinct CDR3 sequences, about 16% seen once. Indicated time point: newly diagnosed GD, antithyroid drugs for less than 3 months. From RNA extracted from PBMCs, the TCR library was made. These data also featured in a second study, about T cells in Graves' hyperthyroidism and ophthalmopathy.

Specimen: peripheral blood mononuclear cells (PBMCs), collected at new diagnosis, from a patient treated with antithyroid drugs. These receptor sequences come from a woman aged 40-60 years with Graves disease.

Note on this clonotype: This may arise from a read error, as a much more abundant clone is one base away. The chain uses TRBV7-9 and TRBJ2-7; 7 bases fit TRBD2. The germline gives CDR1 SEHNR, CDR2 FQNEAQ (reference sequence). The CDR3 totals 22 residues. The junction had 29 bases not matched to a gene; V was cut back by 6 bases and J by 0 bases. CDR3 in DNA: TGTGCCAGCAGTTACAATCCCGACCCATCGACCGGGAGGCCCGGAAGCTCCTACGAGCAGTACTTC. It encodes CASSYNPDPSTGRPGSSYEQYF.

This clonotype was picked up many times. The gene calls are TRBV6-1 and TRBJ1-1, with D uncertain. The CDR3 runs 14 residues. The germline gives CDR1 MNHNS, CDR2 SASEGT. The V and J ends lost 7 bases and 2 bases respectively, with 14 bases between them. The CDR3 here is CASIPSDGNTEAFF. The DNA for the CDR3 is TGTGCCAGCATTCCCTCGGACGGAAACACTGAAGCTTTCTTT.

The genes are TRBV12-5 and TRBJ2-2; TRBD1 matches 8 bases. The CDR3 contains 16 residues. Trimming cost V 3 bases and J 7 bases; bases outside gene matches: 10. Germline lookup yields CDR1 LGHNT and CDR2 FRNRAP. The CDR3 nucleotides are TGTGCTAGTGGTTTTGATCGGGACAGGATTTTCGGGGAGCTGTTTTTT. Amino acids: CASGFDRDRIFGELFF.

There are a few counts of this clonotype. This chain joins TRBV29-1 and TRBJ1-1; D remains unclear. The CDR3 loop spans 13 amino acids. Germline V CDR1 and CDR2: SQVTM, ANQGSEA. Trimming removed 2 bases from V and 8 bases from J, with 15 bases in between. The CDR3 here is CSVESPRKGEAFF. The CDR3 DNA is TGCAGCGTTGAATCCCCCCGTAAGGGAGAAGCTTTCTTT.

This clonotype was counted only a few times. The rearrangement links TRBV6-5 to TRBJ2-2; D unclear. Trimming removed 2 bases from V and 1 base from J, with 5 bases in between. Germline V CDR1 and CDR2: MNHEY, SVGAGI. The CDR3 covers 14 residues. The CDR3, as DNA: TGTGCCAGCAGTTACGAACAGAACACCGGGGAGCTGTTTTTT. Amino acid sequence: CASSYEQNTGELFF.

This clonotype was counted between two and nine times. The chain recombines TRBV19 with TRBJ1-4; 7 positions agree with TRBD1. The CDR3 is 13 residues long. Trimming at V came to 9 bases and at J to 8 bases, leaving 9 bases not matched to a gene. CDR1 is LNHDA and CDR2 is SQIVND in the germline V gene (reference sequence). The CDR3 DNA follows: TGTGCCAGCACGACAGGGAATGGCGAAAAACTGTTTTTT. This translates into CASTTGNGEKLFF. The full variable domain, its missing parts supplied by reference TRBV19 and TRBJ1-4, is DGGITQSPKYLFRKEGQNVTLSCEQNLNHDAMYWYRQDPGQGLRLIYYSQIVNDFQKGDIAEGYSVSREKKESFPLTVTSAQKNPTAFYLCASTTGNGEKLFFGSGTQLSVL.

This clonotype has more than one count but fewer than ten. The chain couples TRBV4-1 to TRBJ2-4; unclear D gene. Trimming pared 1 base from V and 5 bases from J, leaving 12 bases between. CDR1 and CDR2 from the germline V gene are MGHRA and YSYEKL. This CDR3 region has 15 residues. CDR3 protein: CASSQAETGQNIQYF. The DNA of the CDR3 is TGCGCCAGCAGCCAAGCTGAAACGGGCCAAAACATTCAGTACTTC.

This clonotype was counted ten times or more. The V and J genes are TRBV5-1 and TRBJ2-3; the D gene is possibly TRBD1 (5 bases). The CDR3 extends over 16 amino acids. Germline V gene lookup returns CDR1 SGHRS and CDR2 YFSETQ. Trimming took 3 bases from V and 0 from J, leaving 14 bases between them. The CDR3 loop is CASSSTATPSTDTQYF. The CDR3 coding sequence is TGCGCCAGCAGCTCGACAGCCACCCCGAGCACAGATACGCAGTATTTT.

This clonotype was found a few times. This chain links TRBV7-9 with TRBJ1-4; a weak D match, TRBD1 (5 bases). V lost 4 bases to trimming and J lost 2 bases, with 14 bases between them. Germline V lookup: CDR1 SEHNR, CDR2 FQNEAQ (reference sequence). CDR3 size: 16 residues. CDR3 nucleotides: TGTGCCAGCAGCTCTTGGGGGAAAGGGACTAATGAAAAACTGTTTTTT. Amino acid sequence: CASSSWGKGTNEKLFF.

The chain recombines TRBV20-1 with TRBJ2-7; TRBD1 matches at 8 bases. Trimming cost V 4 bases and J 2 bases; bases outside gene matches: 7. The CDR3 sequence is 14 residues long. Germline loops: CDR1 DFQATT, CDR2 SNEGSKA (reference sequence). This CDR3 is CSATDRGFTYEQYF. DNA for the CDR3: TGCAGTGCTACCGACAGGGGCTTTACCTACGAGCAGTACTTC.

The table lists this clonotype with many counts. This chain uses TRBV6-2 or TRBV6-3 with TRBJ1-3, with D unclear. CDR1 and CDR2 from the germline V gene are MNHEY and SVGEGT. This CDR3 region has 14 residues. Trimming removed 6 bases at V and 1 base at J, with 10 bases between. The CDR3 region has the DNA TGTGCCAGCAGGTCGACATCTTCTGGAAACACCATATATTTT. Translated, it gives CASRSTSSGNTIYF.

Regarding this clonotype: The junction and the germline gene differ at one end; a read error may be behind it. The chain is built from TRBV7-8 and TRBJ1-4; 8 bases map to TRBD1. The CDR3 extends over 14 amino acids. The germline CDR1 and CDR2 sequences are SGHVS and FQNEAQ. In nucleotides, the CDR3 is TGTGCCAGCAGCCCCGACAGGGGTAACGAAAAACTGCTTTTT. It translates to CASSPDRGNEKLLF.